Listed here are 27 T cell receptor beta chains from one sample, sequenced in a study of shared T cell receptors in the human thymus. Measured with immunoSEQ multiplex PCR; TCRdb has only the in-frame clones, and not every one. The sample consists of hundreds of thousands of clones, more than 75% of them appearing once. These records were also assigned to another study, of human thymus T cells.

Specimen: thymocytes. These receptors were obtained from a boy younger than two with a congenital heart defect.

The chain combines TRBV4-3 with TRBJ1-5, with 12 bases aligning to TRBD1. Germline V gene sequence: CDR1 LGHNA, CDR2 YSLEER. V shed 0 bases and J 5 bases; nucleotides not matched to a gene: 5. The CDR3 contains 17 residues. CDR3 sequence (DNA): TGCGCCAGCAGCCAAGATTGGGACAGGGGGCGAGATCAGCCCCAGCATTTT. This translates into CASSQDWDRGRDQPQHF.

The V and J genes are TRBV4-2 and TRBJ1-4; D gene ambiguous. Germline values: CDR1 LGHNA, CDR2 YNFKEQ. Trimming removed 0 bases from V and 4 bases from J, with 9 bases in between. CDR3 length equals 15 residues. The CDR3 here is CASSQEERSNEKLFF. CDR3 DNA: TGTGCCAGCAGCCAAGAAGAACGGAGTAATGAAAAACTGTTTTTT.

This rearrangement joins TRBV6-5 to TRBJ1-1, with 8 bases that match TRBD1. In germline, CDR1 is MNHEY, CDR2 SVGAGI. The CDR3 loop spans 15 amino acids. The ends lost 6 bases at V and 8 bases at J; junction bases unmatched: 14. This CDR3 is CASSTGQADPTEAFF. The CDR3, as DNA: TGTGCCAGCAGCACGGGACAGGCCGACCCTACCGAAGCTTTCTTT.

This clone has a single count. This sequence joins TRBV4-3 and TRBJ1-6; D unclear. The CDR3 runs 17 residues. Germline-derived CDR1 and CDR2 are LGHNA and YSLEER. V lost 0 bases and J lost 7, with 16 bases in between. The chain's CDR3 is CASSQEIGNVPNSPLHF. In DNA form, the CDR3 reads TGCGCCAGCAGCCAAGAGATCGGGAACGTCCCAAATTCACCCCTCCACTTT.

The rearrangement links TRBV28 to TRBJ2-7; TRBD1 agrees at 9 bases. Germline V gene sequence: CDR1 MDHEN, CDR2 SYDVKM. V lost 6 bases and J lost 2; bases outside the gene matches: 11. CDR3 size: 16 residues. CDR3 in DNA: TGTGCCAGCAGACGTCCCTCGGGACAGGGCGCCTACGAGCAGTACTTC. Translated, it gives CASRRPSGQGAYEQYF.

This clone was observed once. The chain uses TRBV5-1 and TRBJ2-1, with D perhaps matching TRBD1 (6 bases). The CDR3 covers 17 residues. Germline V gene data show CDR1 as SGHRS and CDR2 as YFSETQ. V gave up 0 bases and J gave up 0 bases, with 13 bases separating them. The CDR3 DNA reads TGCGCCAGCAGCTTGGAAGGGGGAGAAAGCTCCTACAATGAGCAGTTCTTC. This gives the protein CASSLEGGESSYNEQFF.

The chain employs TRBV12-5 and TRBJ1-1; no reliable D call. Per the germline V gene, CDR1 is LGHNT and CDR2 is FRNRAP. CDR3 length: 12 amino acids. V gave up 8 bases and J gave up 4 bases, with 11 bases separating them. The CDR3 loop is CASSQVGTEAFF. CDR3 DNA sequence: TGTGCTAGTAGCCAGGTGGGCACTGAAGCTTTCTTT.

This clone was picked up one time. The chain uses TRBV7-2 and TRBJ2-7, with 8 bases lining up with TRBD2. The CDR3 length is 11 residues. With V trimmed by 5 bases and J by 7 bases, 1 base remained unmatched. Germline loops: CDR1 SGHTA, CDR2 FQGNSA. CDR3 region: CASSREGEQYF. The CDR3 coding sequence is TGTGCCAGCAGCCGGGAGGGGGAGCAGTACTTC.

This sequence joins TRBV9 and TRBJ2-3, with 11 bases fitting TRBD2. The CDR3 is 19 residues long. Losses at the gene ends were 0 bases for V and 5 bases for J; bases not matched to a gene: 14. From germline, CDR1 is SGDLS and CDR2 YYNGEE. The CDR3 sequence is CASSVAGGTLAGEGDTQYF. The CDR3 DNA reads TGTGCCAGCAGCGTAGCTGGAGGTACACTAGCGGGAGAAGGAGATACGCAGTATTTT.

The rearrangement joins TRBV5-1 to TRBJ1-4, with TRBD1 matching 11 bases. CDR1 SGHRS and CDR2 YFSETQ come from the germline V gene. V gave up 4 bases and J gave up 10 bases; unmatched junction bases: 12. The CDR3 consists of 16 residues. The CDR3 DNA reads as TGCGCCAGCAGCGGAACCGGGACAGGGGGAAAGCGAAAACTGTTTTTT. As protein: CASSGTGTGGKRKLFF.

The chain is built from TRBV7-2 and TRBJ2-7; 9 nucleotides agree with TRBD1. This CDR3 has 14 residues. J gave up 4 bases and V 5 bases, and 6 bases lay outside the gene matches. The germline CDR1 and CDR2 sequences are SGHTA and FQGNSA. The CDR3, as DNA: TGTGCCAGCAGCCCGGGACAGGGACTGTACGAGCAGTACTTC. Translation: CASSPGQGLYEQYF.

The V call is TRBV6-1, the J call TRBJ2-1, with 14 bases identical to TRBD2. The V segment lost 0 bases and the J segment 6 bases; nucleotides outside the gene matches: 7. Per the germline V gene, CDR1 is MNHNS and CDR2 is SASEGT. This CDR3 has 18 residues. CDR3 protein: CASSEAWTSGGYGNEQFF. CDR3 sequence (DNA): TGTGCCAGCAGTGAAGCTTGGACTAGCGGGGGGTATGGCAATGAGCAGTTCTTC.

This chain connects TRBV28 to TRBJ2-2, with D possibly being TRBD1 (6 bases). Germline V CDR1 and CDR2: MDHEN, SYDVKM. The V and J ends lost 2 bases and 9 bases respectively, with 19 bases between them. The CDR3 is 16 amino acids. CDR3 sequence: CASSLDLGTITRELFF. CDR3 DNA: TGTGCCAGCAGTTTAGACCTTGGGACAATCACAAGGGAGCTGTTTTTT.

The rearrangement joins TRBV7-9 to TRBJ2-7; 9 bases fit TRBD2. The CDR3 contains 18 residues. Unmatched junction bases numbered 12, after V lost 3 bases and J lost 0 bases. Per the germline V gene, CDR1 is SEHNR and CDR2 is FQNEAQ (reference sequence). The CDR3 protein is CASSFGLLAGSSSYEQYF. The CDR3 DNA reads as TGTGCCAGCAGCTTTGGTCTGCTAGCGGGATCTAGCTCCTACGAGCAGTACTTC.

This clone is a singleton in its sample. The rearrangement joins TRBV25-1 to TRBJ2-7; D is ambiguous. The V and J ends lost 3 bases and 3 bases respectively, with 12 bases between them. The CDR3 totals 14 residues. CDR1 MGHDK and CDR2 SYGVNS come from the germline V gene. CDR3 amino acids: CASSDGQNFYEQYF. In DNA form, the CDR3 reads TGTGCCAGCAGTGATGGTCAGAATTTCTACGAGCAGTACTTC.

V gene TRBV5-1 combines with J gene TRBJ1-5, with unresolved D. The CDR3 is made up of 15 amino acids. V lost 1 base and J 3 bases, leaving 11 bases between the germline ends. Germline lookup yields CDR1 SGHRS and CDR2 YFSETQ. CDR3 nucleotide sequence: TGCGCCAGCAGCTTGACCGGGGTATACAATCAGCCCCAGCATTTT. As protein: CASSLTGVYNQPQHF.

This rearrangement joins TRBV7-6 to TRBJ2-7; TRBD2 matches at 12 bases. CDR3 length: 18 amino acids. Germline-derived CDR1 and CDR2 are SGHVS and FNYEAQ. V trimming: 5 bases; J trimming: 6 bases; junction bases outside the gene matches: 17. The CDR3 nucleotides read TGTGCCAGCAGCATAACCCATCTAGCGGGAGGGCCCGGGTGCGAGCAGTACTTC. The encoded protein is CASSITHLAGGPGCEQYF.

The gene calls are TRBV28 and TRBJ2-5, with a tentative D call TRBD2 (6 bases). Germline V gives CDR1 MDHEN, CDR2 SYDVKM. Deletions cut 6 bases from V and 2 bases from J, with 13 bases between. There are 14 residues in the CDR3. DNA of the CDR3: TGTGCCAGCAGGGTAGTGGGGGGTCAAGAGACCCAGTACTTC. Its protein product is CASRVVGGQETQYF.

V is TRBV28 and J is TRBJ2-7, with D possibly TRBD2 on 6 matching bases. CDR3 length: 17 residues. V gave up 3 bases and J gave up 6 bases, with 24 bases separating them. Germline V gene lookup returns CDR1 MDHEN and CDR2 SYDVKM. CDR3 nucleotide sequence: TGTGCCAGCAGTTTCTTTTCAAGGGGCCCGGGGGATCGCGAGCAGTACTTC. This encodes CASSFFSRGPGDREQYF.

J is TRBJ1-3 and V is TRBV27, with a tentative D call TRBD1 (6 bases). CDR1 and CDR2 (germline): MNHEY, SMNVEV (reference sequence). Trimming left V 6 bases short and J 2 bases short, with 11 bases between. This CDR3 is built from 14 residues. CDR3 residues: CASRLTGTGNTIYF. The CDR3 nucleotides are TGTGCCAGCAGACTCACAGGGACTGGAAACACCATATATTTT.

CDR3 residues: CASSLREKLFF. CDR3 in DNA: TGTGCCAGCAGCTTACGTGAAAAACTGTTTTTT. The V gene is TRBV7-8, the J gene TRBJ1-4; D is ambiguous. CDR3 length: 11 residues. The V and J ends lost 2 bases and 7 bases respectively, with 2 bases between them. Germline V CDR1 and CDR2: SGHVS, FQNEAQ.

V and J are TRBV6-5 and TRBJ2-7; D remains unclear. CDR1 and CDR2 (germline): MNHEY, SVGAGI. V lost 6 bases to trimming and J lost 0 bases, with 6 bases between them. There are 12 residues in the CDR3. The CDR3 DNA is TGTGCCAGCAGGTATAGCTCCTACGAGCAGTACTTC. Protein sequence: CASRYSSYEQYF.

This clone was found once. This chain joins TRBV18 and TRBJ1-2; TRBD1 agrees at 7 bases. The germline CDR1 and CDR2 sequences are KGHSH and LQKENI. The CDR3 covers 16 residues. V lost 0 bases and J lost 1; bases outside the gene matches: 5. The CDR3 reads CASSPPGGSDNYGYTF. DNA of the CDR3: TGTGCCAGCTCACCACCAGGGGGCTCAGATAACTATGGCTACACCTTC.

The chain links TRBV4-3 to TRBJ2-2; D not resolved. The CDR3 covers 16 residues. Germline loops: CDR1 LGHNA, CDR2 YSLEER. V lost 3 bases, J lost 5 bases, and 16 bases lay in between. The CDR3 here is CASSQAWVARTGELFF. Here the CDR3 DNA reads TGCGCCAGCAGCCAGGCTTGGGTAGCCAGAACCGGGGAGCTGTTTTTT.

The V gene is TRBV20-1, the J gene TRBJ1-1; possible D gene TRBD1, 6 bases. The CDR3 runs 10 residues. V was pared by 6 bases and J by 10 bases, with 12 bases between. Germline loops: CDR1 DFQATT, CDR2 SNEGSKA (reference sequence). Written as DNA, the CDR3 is TGCAGTGCCATGACAGGCCGAGCTTTCTTT. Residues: CSAMTGRAFF.

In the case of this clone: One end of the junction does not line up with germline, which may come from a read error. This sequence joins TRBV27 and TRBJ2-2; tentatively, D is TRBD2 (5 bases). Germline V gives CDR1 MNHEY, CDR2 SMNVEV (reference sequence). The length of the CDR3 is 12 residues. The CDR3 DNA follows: TGTGCCACCAGTCGGAGCGGCGGGGAGCTGTTTTTT. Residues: CATSRSGGELFF.

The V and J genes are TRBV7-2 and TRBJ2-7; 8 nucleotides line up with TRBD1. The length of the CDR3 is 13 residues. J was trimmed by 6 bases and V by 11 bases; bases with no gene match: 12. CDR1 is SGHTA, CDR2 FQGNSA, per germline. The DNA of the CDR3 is TGTGCCGGAAGTATCGGGACAGGCAGCGAGCAGTACTTC. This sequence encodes CAGSIGTGSEQYF.